The source of this T cell receptor beta chain is a study of T-cell memory formation after mild COVID-19. This clonotype was seen only a few times. Its antigen is not identified. TCRdb called the 5' RACE reads again in MiXCR, with one record for every CDR3 protein. The sample carries more than 450,000 distinct CDR3 sequences, approximately 18% recorded once. CDR3 length equals 14 residues. V dropped 6 bases and J dropped 0 bases, with 9 bases sitting between them. Germline assignment: CDR1 LGHDT and CDR2 YNNKEL (reference sequence). Study-level points and caveats: Contracting CD4+ clones sat mainly in CM and EM; CD8+ in EMRA. Nothing showed for sure that second-wave clones peaking on day 37 were SARS-CoV-2 specific.

The TCR was taken from an adult woman who had mild COVID-19 (a few samples of this study predate the infection). Cell type and time point are not known. The chain employs TRBV3-1 and TRBJ2-4; D gene unclear. Sequenced material: PBMCs or a T cell subset sorted from them (not recorded which). This CDR3 reads CASSHALAKNIQYF. CDR3 in DNA: TGTGCCAGCAGTCACGCCCTAGCCAAAAACATTCAGTACTTC.